A single sample gave rise to the 8 T cell receptor beta chains below, sequenced in a study of T cell repertoires in cytomegalovirus infection. TCRdb passed the reads through MiXCR, listing each CDR3 protein once. The sample has some 390,000 distinct CDR3 sequences, about a sixth seen once; the top ten hold about 10%. The sequenced sample was PBMCs. The receptors come from a human donor in good health (CMV status not recorded). Some clones in this sample may be carry-over from other donors' samples.

This clonotype was observed at least ten times. This sequence joins TRBV19 and TRBJ1-2, with 8 bases identical to TRBD1. The J segment lost 7 bases and the V segment lost 9 bases, leaving 7 bases of the junction unmatched. The CDR3 sequence is 12 residues long. Germline lookup yields CDR1 LNHDA and CDR2 SQIVND (reference sequence). The CDR3 DNA sequence: TGTGCCAGCCTGGACAGGGATGGTGGCTACACCTTC. Translating gives CASLDRDGGYTF.

The gene calls are TRBV9 and TRBJ2-1, with no clear D. The length of the CDR3 is 15 residues. Trimming shortened V by 0 bases and J by 3 bases, and 10 bases separated the two germline ends. Germline V gene data show CDR1 as SGDLS and CDR2 as YYNGEE. CDR3 bases: TGTGCCAGCAGCGTAGGTAGGCCGAGCTACAATGAGCAGTTCTTC. The encoded protein is CASSVGRPSYNEQFF.

This clonotype was seen ten or more times. This sequence joins TRBV7-9 and TRBJ2-5, with 9 bases fitting TRBD2. V shed 7 bases and J 1 base; nucleotides not matched to a gene: 7. Germline lookup yields CDR1 SEHNR and CDR2 FQNEAQ (reference sequence). CDR3 size: 15 residues. The CDR3 region has the DNA TGTGCCAGCATCACGACTAGCGGAACCCAAGAGACCCAGTACTTC. Residues: CASITTSGTQETQYF. The whole variable domain, remainder taken from reference TRBV7-9 and TRBJ2-5, is DTGVSQNPRHKITKRGQNVTFRCDPISEHNRLYWYRQTLGQGPEFLTYFQNEAQLEKSRLLSDRFSAERPKGSFSTLEIQRTEQGDSAMYLCASITTSGTQETQYFGPGTRLLVL.

The chain joins TRBV7-9 to TRBJ2-3, with 15 positions matching TRBD2. V was clipped by 5 bases and J by 6 bases; unmatched bases: 6. In germline, CDR1 is SEHNR, CDR2 FQNEAQ (reference sequence). The CDR3 length is 16 residues. The CDR3 bases are TGTGCCAGCAGCCTGGGGACTAGCGGGAGGCGGGATACGCAGTATTTT. Translating it yields CASSLGTSGRRDTQYF. The complete variable domain, with remaining parts taken from reference TRBV7-9 and TRBJ2-3, reads DTGVSQNPRHKITKRGQNVTFRCDPISEHNRLYWYRQTLGQGPEFLTYFQNEAQLEKSRLLSDRFSAERPKGSFSTLEIQRTEQGDSAMYLCASSLGTSGRRDTQYFGPGTRLTVL.

This clonotype was picked up a small number of times. The junction shows a germline mismatch at one end, possibly a read error. V is TRBV7-9 and J is TRBJ2-5, with D possibly matching TRBD2 (6 bases). The CDR3 runs to 16 residues. The germline V gene has CDR1 SEHNR and CDR2 FQNEAQ (reference sequence). CDR3 sequence reads: CASSLDGSGIRETQYF. The CDR3 DNA reads TGTGCCAGCAGTTTAGACGGGAGCGGTATCCGGGAGACCCAGTACTTC.

This clonotype appeared a few times. CDR3 amino acids: CAISGTGGEGNEQFF. CDR3 bases: TGTGCCATCAGCGGTACTGGGGGCGAGGGTAATGAGCAGTTCTTC. The rearrangement links TRBV10-3 to TRBJ2-1, with D maybe TRBD1 (6 bases). The CDR3 runs to 15 residues. The germline gives CDR1 ENHRY, CDR2 SYGVKD. The V end was cut by 6 bases, the J end by 7 bases, with 19 bases between.

This clonotype was detected ten times or more. The rearrangement joins TRBV4-1 to TRBJ2-2; D is unclear. V was clipped by 2 bases and J by 4 bases, with 8 bases between them. The CDR3 is 14 residues long. Germline CDR1 reads MGHRA; CDR2 reads YSYEKL. The CDR3 is CASSQRQSTGELFF. CDR3 nucleotides: TGCGCCAGCAGCCAAAGGCAGTCCACCGGGGAGCTGTTTTTT.

This sequence joins TRBV4-1 and TRBJ1-5; D is unclear. The V end lost 1 base, the J end lost 2 bases, and 15 bases lay between the germline ends. CDR3 length: 17 residues. CDR1 MGHRA and CDR2 YSYEKL come from the germline V gene. CDR3 region: CASSQAIWVKGNQPQHF. In DNA, the CDR3 is TGCGCCAGCAGCCAAGCGATTTGGGTCAAGGGCAATCAGCCCCAGCATTTT.